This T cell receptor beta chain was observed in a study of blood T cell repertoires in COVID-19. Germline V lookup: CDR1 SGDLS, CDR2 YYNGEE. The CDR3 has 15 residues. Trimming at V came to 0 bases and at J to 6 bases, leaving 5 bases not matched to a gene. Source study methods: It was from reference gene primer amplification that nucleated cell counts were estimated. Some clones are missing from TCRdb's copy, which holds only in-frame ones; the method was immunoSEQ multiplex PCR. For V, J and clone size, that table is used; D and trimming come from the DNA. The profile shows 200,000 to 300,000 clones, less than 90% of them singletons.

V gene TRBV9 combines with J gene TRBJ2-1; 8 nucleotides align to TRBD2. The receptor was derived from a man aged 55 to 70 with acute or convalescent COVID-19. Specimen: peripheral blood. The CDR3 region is CASSVVAGGFNEQFF. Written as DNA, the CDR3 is TGTGCCAGCAGCGTAGTTGCGGGGGGCTTCAATGAGCAGTTCTTC. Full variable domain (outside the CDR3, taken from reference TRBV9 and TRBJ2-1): DSGVTQTPKHLITATGQRVTLRCSPRSGDLSVYWYQQSLDQGLQFLIQYYNGEERAKGNILERFSAQQFPDLHSELNLSSLELGDSALYFCASSVVAGGFNEQFFGPGTRLTVL.